Sequencing of this TCR beta chain was carried out in a study of beta chain features in type 1 diabetes. cDNA synthesis used the whole RNA isolate, giving expressed TCRB sequences. Profiling relied on immunoSEQ multiplex PCR, and the TCRdb table lists in-frame clones only, not all of them. The data show about 230,000 clones, 16% seen once. Regarding this clone: Its cognate antigen is unknown.

CDR3 length: 14 amino acids. The V gene's germline CDR1 is MGHDK and CDR2 SYGVNS. With V trimmed by 5 bases and J by 9 bases, 9 bases remained unmatched. Researchers reported sorting CD4+ naive, central memory, regulatory and stem cell-like memory cells via CD45RO/CCR7/CD25/CD127/CD95/CD27. In all sorted populations, purity surpassed 98%. The study, taken as a whole, reports: It was possible that PCR favored shorter templates, equally so in patients and controls. Shorter TCRB CDR3s, moderately but significantly so, were found in Type 1 diabetes patients in all four CD4+ subsets.

J is TRBJ2-3 and V is TRBV25-1; 9 nucleotides agree with TRBD1. The specimen sequenced was naive CD4+ T cells from blood. The clonotype originates from a man younger than 45 with type 1 diabetes. This CDR3 is CASSSGTGSDTQYF. The CDR3 coding sequence is TGTGCCAGCAGTTCCGGGACAGGGAGTGACACGCAGTATTTT.